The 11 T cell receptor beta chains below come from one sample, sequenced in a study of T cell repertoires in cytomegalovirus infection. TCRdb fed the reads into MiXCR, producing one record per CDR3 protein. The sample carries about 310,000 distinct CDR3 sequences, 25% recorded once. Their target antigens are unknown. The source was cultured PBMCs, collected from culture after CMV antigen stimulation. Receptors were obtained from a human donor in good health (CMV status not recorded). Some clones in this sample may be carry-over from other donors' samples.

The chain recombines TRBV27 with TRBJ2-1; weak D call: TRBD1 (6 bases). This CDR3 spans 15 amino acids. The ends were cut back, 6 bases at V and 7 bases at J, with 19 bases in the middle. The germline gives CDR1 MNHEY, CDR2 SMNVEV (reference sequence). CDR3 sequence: CASSPLRQRGNEQFF. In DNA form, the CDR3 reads TGTGCCAGCAGCCCCCTTAGACAGAGGGGGAATGAGCAGTTCTTC.

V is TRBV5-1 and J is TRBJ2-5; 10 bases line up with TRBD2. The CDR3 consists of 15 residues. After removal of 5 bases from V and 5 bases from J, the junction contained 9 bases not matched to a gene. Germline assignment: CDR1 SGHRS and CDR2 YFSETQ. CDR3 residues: CASRPAGTSVETQYF. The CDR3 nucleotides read TGCGCCAGCAGACCCGCCGGGACTAGCGTGGAGACCCAGTACTTC.

This CDR3 reads CASSYQRESEQFF. CDR3 in DNA: TGTGCCAGCAGCTATCAGCGGGAAAGTGAGCAGTTCTTC. The rearrangement uses TRBV7-3 and TRBJ2-1, with TRBD2 identical over 7 bases. The CDR3 has 13 residues. Losses at the gene ends were 4 bases for V and 9 bases for J; bases not matched to a gene: 6. The germline CDR1 and CDR2 sequences are SGHTA and FQGTGA.

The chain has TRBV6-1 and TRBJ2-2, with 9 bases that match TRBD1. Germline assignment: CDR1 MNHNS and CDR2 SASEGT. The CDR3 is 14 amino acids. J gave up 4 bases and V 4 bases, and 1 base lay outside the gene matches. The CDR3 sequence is CASSGQGGTGELFF. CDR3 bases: TGTGCCAGCAGTGGACAGGGGGGCACCGGGGAGCTGTTTTTT.

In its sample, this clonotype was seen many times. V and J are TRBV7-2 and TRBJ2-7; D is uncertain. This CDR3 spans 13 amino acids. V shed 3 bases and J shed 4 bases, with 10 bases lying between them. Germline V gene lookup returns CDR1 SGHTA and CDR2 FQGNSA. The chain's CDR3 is CASSFRLGYEQYF. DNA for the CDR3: TGTGCCAGCAGCTTCCGACTTGGGTACGAGCAGTACTTC.

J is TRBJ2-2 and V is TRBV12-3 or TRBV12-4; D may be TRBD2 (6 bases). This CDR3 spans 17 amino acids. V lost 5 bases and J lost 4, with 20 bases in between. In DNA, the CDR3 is TGTGCCAGCAGTCCCCGCCCGACTAGGTCTGGCACCGGGGAGCTGTTTTTT. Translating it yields CASSPRPTRSGTGELFF.

CDR3 DNA sequence: TGTGCCTGGACAGACGCTCAGAATGGTGAAGCTTTCTTT. Translated: CAWTDAQNGEAFF. The chain uses TRBV30 and TRBJ1-1, with D uncertain. The germline CDR1 and CDR2 sequences are GTSNPN and SVGIG (reference sequence). The V end was cut by 4 bases, the J end by 7 bases, with 16 bases between. CDR3 size: 13 residues.

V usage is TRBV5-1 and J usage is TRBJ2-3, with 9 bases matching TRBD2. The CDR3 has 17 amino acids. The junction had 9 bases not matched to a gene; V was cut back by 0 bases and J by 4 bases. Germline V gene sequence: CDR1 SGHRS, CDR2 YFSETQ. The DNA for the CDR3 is TGCGCCAGCAGCTTGGCTTTGGCTAGCGGGATCTCAGATACGCAGTATTTT. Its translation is CASSLALASGISDTQYF.

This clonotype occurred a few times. CDR3 amino acids: CASSFETGTGLSYEQYV. CDR3 nucleotides: TGTGCCAGCAGCTTCGAGACCGGGACAGGGCTTTCCTACGAGCAGTACGTC. This chain connects TRBV7-6 to TRBJ2-7; 9 nucleotides match TRBD1. There are 17 residues in the CDR3. Germline assignment: CDR1 SGHVS and CDR2 FNYEAQ. V lost 3 bases and J lost 1; bases outside the gene matches: 10.

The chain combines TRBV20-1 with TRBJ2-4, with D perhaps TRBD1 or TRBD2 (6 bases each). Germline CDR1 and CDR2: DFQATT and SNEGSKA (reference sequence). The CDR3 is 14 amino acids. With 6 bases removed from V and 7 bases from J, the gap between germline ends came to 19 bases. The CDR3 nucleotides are TGCAGTGCGGCTCTAGCAGTGGGGGGCAACATTCAGTACTTC. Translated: CSAALAVGGNIQYF.

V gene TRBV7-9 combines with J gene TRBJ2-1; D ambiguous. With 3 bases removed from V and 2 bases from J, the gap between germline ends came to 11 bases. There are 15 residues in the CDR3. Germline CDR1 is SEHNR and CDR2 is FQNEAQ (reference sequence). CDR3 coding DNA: TGTGCCAGCAGCTTTTCTGACGTCGCCTACAATGAGCAGTTCTTC. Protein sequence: CASSFSDVAYNEQFF.